This T cell receptor beta chain was identified in a study of shared clonotypes between healthy human individuals. Whole-study context: For every donor, three CD4 naive, three CD4 memory, two CD8 naive and one CD8 memory plates were used. Regarding the study as a whole: Larger estimated richness was generally recorded for naive subsets relative to memory subsets.

The V end was cut by 2 bases, the J end by 4 bases, with 9 bases between. Germline CDR1 LNHDA, CDR2 SQIVND (reference sequence). This CDR3 is built from 14 residues. The repertoire was sequenced with immunoSEQ multiplex PCR; TCRdb's copy has only in-frame clones and lacks some. The data contain roughly 1,800,000 clones, roughly 94% of them singletons. With regard to this clone: Its target is not known.

CD45RO-negative CD8 cells positively selected for CCR7 made up the naive population, which excluded terminally differentiated effector memory CD45RA+ cells. Caucasian adults living in Nashville, Tennessee, provided all samples. The sequencing sample was made of naive CD8+ T cells sorted from blood. The chain joins TRBV19 to TRBJ1-5; maybe TRBD1 (6 bases). This receptor was taken from a man aged 18 to 35 in good health. CDR3 bases: TGTGCCAGTAGTATACGACAGGTTAATCAGCCCCAGCATTTT. It translates to CASSIRQVNQPQHF.